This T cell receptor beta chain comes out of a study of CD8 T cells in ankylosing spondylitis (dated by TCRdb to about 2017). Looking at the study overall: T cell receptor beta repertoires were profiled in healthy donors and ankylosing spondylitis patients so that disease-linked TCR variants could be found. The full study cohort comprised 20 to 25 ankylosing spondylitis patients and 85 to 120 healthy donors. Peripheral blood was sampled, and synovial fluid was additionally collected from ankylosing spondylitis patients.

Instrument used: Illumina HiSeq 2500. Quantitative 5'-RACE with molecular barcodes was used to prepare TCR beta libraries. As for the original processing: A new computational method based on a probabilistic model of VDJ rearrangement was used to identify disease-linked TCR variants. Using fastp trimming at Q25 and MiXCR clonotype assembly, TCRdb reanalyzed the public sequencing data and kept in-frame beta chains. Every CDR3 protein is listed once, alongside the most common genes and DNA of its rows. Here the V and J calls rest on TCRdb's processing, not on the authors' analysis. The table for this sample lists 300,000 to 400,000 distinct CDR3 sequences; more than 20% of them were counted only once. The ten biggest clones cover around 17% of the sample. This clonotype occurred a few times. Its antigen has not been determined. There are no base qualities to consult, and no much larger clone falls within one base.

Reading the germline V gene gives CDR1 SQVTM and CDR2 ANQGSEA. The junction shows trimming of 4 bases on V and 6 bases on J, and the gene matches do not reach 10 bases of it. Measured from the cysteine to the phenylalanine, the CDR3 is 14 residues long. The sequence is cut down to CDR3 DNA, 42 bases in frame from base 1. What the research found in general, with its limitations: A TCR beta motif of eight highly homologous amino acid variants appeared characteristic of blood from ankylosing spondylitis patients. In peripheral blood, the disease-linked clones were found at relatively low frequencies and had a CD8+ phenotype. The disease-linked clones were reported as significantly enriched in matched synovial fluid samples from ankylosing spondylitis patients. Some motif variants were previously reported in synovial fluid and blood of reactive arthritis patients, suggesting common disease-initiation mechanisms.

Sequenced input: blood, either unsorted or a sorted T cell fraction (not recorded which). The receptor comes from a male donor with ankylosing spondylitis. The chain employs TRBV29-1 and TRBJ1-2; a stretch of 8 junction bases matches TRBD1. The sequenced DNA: TGCAGCGTTGTGGGGATGAGGACAGGGAATGGCTACACCTTC. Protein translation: CSVVGMRTGNGYTF.